These 26 T cell receptor beta chains came from one sample sequenced in a study of beta chain features in type 1 diabetes. The study reverse transcribed the entire isolated RNA, so it sequenced expressed TCRB transcripts. Using immunoSEQ multiplex PCR, the repertoire was profiled, and TCRdb retains in-frame clones only, with some absent. This table has 200,000 to 250,000 clones, under 70% appearing once. The sample comprised naive CD4+ T cells from blood. These receptors originate from a man aged 25 to 40 in good health.

This clone has only a few counts. The rearrangement uses TRBV30 and TRBJ2-7; D remains unclear. The V gene's germline CDR1 is GTSNPN and CDR2 SVGIG (reference sequence). The CDR3 covers 11 residues. V gave up 1 base and J gave up 9 bases, with 10 bases separating them. In DNA form, the CDR3 reads TGTGCCTGGAGTGGAGGCGCCGGGCAGTACTTC. Translation gives CAWSGGAGQYF. The full variable domain, with the rest looked up from reference TRBV30 and TRBJ2-7, is SQTIHQWPATLVQPVGSPLSLECTVEGTSNPNLYWYRQAAGRGLQLLFYSVGIGQISSEVPQNLSASRPQDRQFILSSKKLLLSDSGFYLCAWSGGAGQYFGPGTRLTVT.

This chain uses TRBV29-1 with TRBJ1-1, with no clear D. Trimming took off 2 bases at V and 3 bases at J, with 16 bases between the two ends. The CDR3 is 15 amino acids. Germline V CDR1 and CDR2: SQVTM, ANQGSEA. The CDR3 loop is CSVESGGFVDTEAFF. The CDR3 DNA sequence: TGCAGCGTTGAAAGTGGTGGGTTCGTTGACACTGAAGCTTTCTTT.

This clone showed up just a few times. The same CDR3 can be traced to other DNA sequences in this sample. The chain joins TRBV30 to TRBJ2-1; D call uncertain. The CDR3 contains 13 residues. Per the germline V gene, CDR1 is GTSNPN and CDR2 is SVGIG (reference sequence). V was shortened by 3 bases and J by 0 bases, with 6 bases between the two germline ends. The CDR3 DNA reads as TGTGCCTGGAGCTCGAGCTCCTACAATGAGCAGTTCTTC. It encodes CAWSSSSYNEQFF. The entire variable domain, with the rest obtained from reference TRBV30 and TRBJ2-1, is as follows: SQTIHQWPATLVQPVGSPLSLECTVEGTSNPNLYWYRQAAGRGLQLLFYSVGIGQISSEVPQNLSASRPQDRQFILSSKKLLLSDSGFYLCAWSSSSYNEQFFGPGTRLTVL.

This chain joins TRBV10-3 and TRBJ2-1; no clear D. V lost 4 bases and J lost 7, with 11 bases in between. The CDR3 runs 13 residues. Germline V lookup: CDR1 ENHRY, CDR2 SYGVKD. The CDR3: CAISGYDGNEQFF. CDR3 bases: TGTGCCATCAGTGGGTATGACGGGAATGAGCAGTTCTTC.

The chain combines TRBV9 with TRBJ2-2; no clear D gene. The length of the CDR3 is 14 residues. CDR1 and CDR2 from the germline V gene are SGDLS and YYNGEE. The V and J ends lost 0 bases and 0 bases respectively, with 3 bases between them. The CDR3 nucleotides read TGTGCCAGCAGCGTAGGAACGAACACCGGGGAGCTGTTTTTT. Amino acid sequence: CASSVGTNTGELFF.

There are a few counts of this clone. The rearrangement joins TRBV30 to TRBJ2-1, with 10 bases fitting TRBD2. CDR3 length: 12 amino acids. Germline loops: CDR1 GTSNPN, CDR2 SVGIG (reference sequence). Trimming took 4 bases from V and 8 from J; bases not matched to a gene: 2. The CDR3 region is CAWTSGSYEQFF. The CDR3 nucleotides read TGTGCCTGGACTAGCGGGAGTTATGAGCAGTTCTTC.

The chain employs TRBV7-9 and TRBJ2-1; 7 bases agree with TRBD2. Per the germline V gene, CDR1 is SEHNR and CDR2 is FQNEAQ (reference sequence). The CDR3 consists of 13 residues. Trimming took 3 bases from V and 8 from J; bases not matched to a gene: 4. The CDR3 DNA sequence: TGTGCCAGCAGCTTTGGGACTAAATATGAGCAGTTCTTC. Amino acid sequence: CASSFGTKYEQFF.

This clone appeared a few times. The CDR3: CASSLDAYNEQFF. DNA for the CDR3: TGTGCCAGCAGCTTAGACGCCTACAATGAGCAGTTCTTC. The chain links TRBV7-9 to TRBJ2-1; D is unclear. Trimming took 1 base from V and 2 from J, leaving 3 bases between them. The CDR3 loop spans 13 amino acids. CDR1 is SEHNR, CDR2 FQNEAQ, per germline (reference sequence). Full variable domain (missing parts from reference TRBV7-9 and TRBJ2-1): DTGVSQNPRHKITKRGQNVTFRCDPISEHNRLYWYRQTLGQGPEFLTYFQNEAQLEKSRLLSDRFSAERPKGSFSTLEIQRTEQGDSAMYLCASSLDAYNEQFFGPGTRLTVL.

The chain combines TRBV9 with TRBJ1-2; D might be TRBD1 (5 bases). CDR3 length: 14 residues. Germline CDR1 reads SGDLS; CDR2 reads YYNGEE. V was trimmed by 0 bases and J by 8 bases, leaving 14 bases between them. CDR3 DNA: TGTGCCAGCAGCGTAGATGAGGGGACGGTCGGCTACACCTTC. It translates to CASSVDEGTVGYTF. The full variable domain, completed using reference TRBV9 and TRBJ1-2, is DSGVTQTPKHLITATGQRVTLRCSPRSGDLSVYWYQQSLDQGLQFLIQYYNGEERAKGNILERFSAQQFPDLHSELNLSSLELGDSALYFCASSVDEGTVGYTFGSGTRLTVV.

The chain is built from TRBV9 and TRBJ2-3; D perhaps matches TRBD1 (6 bases). Germline lookup yields CDR1 SGDLS and CDR2 YYNGEE. Trimming removed 2 bases at V and 7 bases at J, with 14 bases between. The CDR3 length is 14 residues. The CDR3 sequence: CASSVPRDTNTQYF. The DNA for the CDR3 is TGTGCCAGCAGCGTTCCCCGGGACACCAATACGCAGTATTTT.

This clone was recorded once. The CDR3 nucleotides are TGTGCCAGCAGCAAAGGCCCTAGCGGGGGTGAGACCCAGTACTTC. Residues: CASSKGPSGGETQYF. The chain employs TRBV21-1 and TRBJ2-5; the table calls TRBD2, which could not be checked here. TRBV21-1 is shown as a pseudogene. The CDR3 runs to 15 residues.

The rearrangement uses TRBV14 and TRBJ1-6; possible D gene TRBD1, 6 bases. The V and J ends lost 1 base and 14 bases respectively, with 15 bases between them. The CDR3 spans 14 residues. CDR1 SGHDN and CDR2 FVKESK come from the germline V gene. CDR3 bases: TGTGCCAGCAGCCAAGTTGGGACACCCTCCACCCTCCACTTT. Residues: CASSQVGTPSTLHF. Full variable domain (missing parts from reference TRBV14 and TRBJ1-6): EAGVTQFPSHSVIEKGQTVTLRCDPISGHDNLYWYRRVMGKEIKFLLHFVKESKQDESGMPNNRFLAERTGGTYSTLKVQPAELEDSGVYFCASSQVGTPSTLHFGNGTRLTVT.

The chain employs TRBV9 and TRBJ2-2; 8 bases line up with TRBD1. This CDR3 contains 18 residues. Trimming at V came to 2 bases and at J to 5 bases, leaving 14 bases not matched to a gene. CDR1 SGDLS and CDR2 YYNGEE come from the germline V gene. CDR3 protein: CASSVPRDRRSDTGELFF. The CDR3 DNA sequence: TGTGCCAGCAGCGTTCCCCGGGACAGGAGATCGGATACCGGGGAGCTGTTTTTT.

This clone was seen only once. This chain links TRBV30 with TRBJ2-7; D is possibly TRBD1 (6 bases). Germline-derived CDR1 and CDR2 are GTSNPN and SVGIG (reference sequence). This CDR3 region has 13 residues. Trimming shortened V by 3 bases and J by 3 bases, and 12 bases separated the two germline ends. This chain's CDR3 is CAWSAQGHYEQYF. The CDR3 bases are TGTGCCTGGAGCGCCCAGGGACACTACGAGCAGTACTTC.

This chain uses TRBV28 with TRBJ2-1; no firm D call. Germline CDR1 reads MDHEN; CDR2 reads SYDVKM. CDR3 size: 14 residues. Trimming left V 6 bases short and J 4 bases short, with 13 bases between. In nucleotides, the CDR3 is TGTGCCAGCAGCCCTACCAGTCTATACAATGAGCAGTTCTTC. Its protein is CASSPTSLYNEQFF.

This CDR3 reads CSVRPRSGTRGELFF. The CDR3 DNA reads TGCAGCGTCCGCCCCCGGTCGGGTACGAGGGGGGAGCTGTTTTTT. The chain employs TRBV29-1 and TRBJ2-2; D gene ambiguous. V was shortened by 6 bases and J by 8 bases, with 22 bases between the two germline ends. The germline CDR1 and CDR2 sequences are SQVTM and ANQGSEA. CDR3 length equals 15 residues.

There are a few counts of this clone. This chain joins TRBV15 and TRBJ1-5; no reliable D call. Germline CDR1 is LNHNV and CDR2 is YYDKDF (reference sequence). CDR3 size: 14 residues. V was clipped by 1 base and J by 2 bases, with 6 bases between them. The CDR3 coding sequence is TGTGCCACCAGCAGAGTATCGGGCAATCAGCCCCAGCATTTT. The encoded protein is CATSRVSGNQPQHF.

This clone was seen a few times. The chain is built from TRBV15 and TRBJ2-7; no reliable D call. The V and J ends lost 0 bases and 1 base respectively, with 10 bases between them. This CDR3 has 15 residues. CDR1 is LNHNV and CDR2 is YYDKDF in the germline V gene (reference sequence). Here the CDR3 reads CATSREKDPSYEQYF. Written as DNA, the CDR3 is TGTGCCACCAGCAGAGAGAAGGATCCGTCCTACGAGCAGTACTTC.

The rearrangement links TRBV30 to TRBJ1-5; D ambiguous. The V gene lost 0 bases and the J gene lost 4 bases, with 10 bases spanning the gap. Germline CDR1 GTSNPN, CDR2 SVGIG (reference sequence). The CDR3 covers 14 residues. The DNA of the CDR3 is TGTGCCTGGAGTGTATGGGGAGCGAATCAGCCCCAGCATTTT. The encoded protein is CAWSVWGANQPQHF.

J is TRBJ2-3 and V is TRBV5-4, with D possibly being TRBD2 (5 bases). From germline, CDR1 is SGHNT and CDR2 YYREEE (reference sequence). V was shortened by 7 bases and J by 0 bases, with 18 bases between the two germline ends. The CDR3 runs 16 residues. The CDR3 region has the DNA TGTGCCAGCCGCCCCCTCCGGGGAACTAGCACAGATACGCAGTATTTT. Its protein product is CASRPLRGTSTDTQYF.

This clone has only a few counts. The rearrangement links TRBV7-2 to TRBJ2-5, with D possibly matching TRBD2 (6 bases). The CDR3 totals 14 residues. Between the trimmed V and J ends, which lost 6 bases and 2 bases, there was a span of 13 bases. Germline loops: CDR1 SGHTA, CDR2 FQGNSA. The CDR3 protein is CASRGTYVQETQYF. The CDR3 DNA reads TGTGCCAGCAGGGGGACTTACGTACAAGAGACCCAGTACTTC.

V usage is TRBV11-2 and J usage is TRBJ2-5; D unclear. The CDR3 extends over 15 amino acids. CDR1 SGHAT and CDR2 FQNNGV come from the germline V gene. V was trimmed by 3 bases and J by 5 bases, leaving 16 bases between them. In nucleotides, the CDR3 is TGTGCCAGCAGCTTGGATTGGGCATCCTGGGAGACCCAGTACTTC. Its translation: CASSLDWASWETQYF. The full variable domain, rest sourced from reference TRBV11-2 and TRBJ2-5, is EAGVAQSPRYKIIEKRQSVAFWCNPISGHATLYWYQQILGQGPKLLIQFQNNGVVDDSQLPKDRFSAERLKGVDSTLKIQPAKLEDSAVYLCASSLDWASWETQYFGPGTRLLVL.

The chain has TRBV7-2 and TRBJ2-2; D gene uncertain. V lost 5 bases and J lost 5, with 18 bases in between. The CDR3 covers 16 residues. The germline CDR1 and CDR2 sequences are SGHTA and FQGNSA. CDR3 coding DNA: TGTGCCAGCAGCGCCCAACGTTCGGAACAAACCGGGGAGCTGTTTTTT. It yields the protein CASSAQRSEQTGELFF.

This clone was seen a single time. The chain has TRBV28 and TRBJ2-2; D perhaps matches TRBD2 (6 bases). V was pared by 7 bases and J by 4 bases, with 16 bases between. The germline gives CDR1 MDHEN, CDR2 SYDVKM. The CDR3 is 15 residues long. The CDR3: CASKQRLVGTGELFF. The CDR3 bases are TGTGCCAGCAAGCAAAGACTAGTCGGCACCGGGGAGCTGTTTTTT.

In DNA form, the CDR3 reads TGTGCCAGCAGCCAGATGCTAGCGGGAGGGACAGATACGCAGTATTTT. It specifies CASSQMLAGGTDTQYF. The chain carries TRBV7-2 and TRBJ2-3, with 12 bases that match TRBD2. The CDR3 length is 16 residues. After removal of 5 bases from V and 3 bases from J, the junction contained 6 bases not matched to a gene. Per germline, CDR1 SGHTA and CDR2 FQGNSA.

This clone was seen only a few times. The gene calls are TRBV29-1 and TRBJ2-5; the D gene could be TRBD1 or TRBD2 (7 bases each). Germline V gene lookup returns CDR1 SQVTM and CDR2 ANQGSEA. The CDR3 has 13 amino acids. The CDR3 protein is CNSLGGGAKTQYF. As DNA, the CDR3 is TGCAACTCCTTGGGAGGGGGCGCGAAGACCCAGTACTTC.